This T cell receptor beta chain was found in a study of blood T cell repertoires in COVID-19. Background on the study: There were acute and convalescent COVID-19 samples, and they came from the United States, Italy and Spain. T cells, B-cell-depleted T cells, or PBMCs supplied cDNA or gDNA.

CDR3 size: 16 residues. The germline CDR1 and CDR2 sequences are LGHDT and YNNKEL (reference sequence). V was pared by 3 bases and J by 4 bases, with 19 bases between. The authors' processing: Amplifying reference gene primers gave estimates of nucleated cell counts. Profiled with immunoSEQ multiplex PCR; TCRdb holds only in-frame clones, not every one. From that table come the V and J calls and clone size; the DNA was used to work out D and trimming. In the table there are 70,000 or so clones, 86% of which are singletons. This clonotype originated in a man aged 65-85 years with active or convalescent COVID-19. The sequencing input was peripheral blood. The chain joins TRBV3-1 (or the pseudogene TRBV3-2) to TRBJ2-7; D perhaps matches TRBD2 (6 bases). Here the CDR3 DNA reads TGTGCCAGCAGCCATCAATGGCAGTGGACTACGTACGAGCAGTACTTC. Residues: CASSHQWQWTTYEQYF.